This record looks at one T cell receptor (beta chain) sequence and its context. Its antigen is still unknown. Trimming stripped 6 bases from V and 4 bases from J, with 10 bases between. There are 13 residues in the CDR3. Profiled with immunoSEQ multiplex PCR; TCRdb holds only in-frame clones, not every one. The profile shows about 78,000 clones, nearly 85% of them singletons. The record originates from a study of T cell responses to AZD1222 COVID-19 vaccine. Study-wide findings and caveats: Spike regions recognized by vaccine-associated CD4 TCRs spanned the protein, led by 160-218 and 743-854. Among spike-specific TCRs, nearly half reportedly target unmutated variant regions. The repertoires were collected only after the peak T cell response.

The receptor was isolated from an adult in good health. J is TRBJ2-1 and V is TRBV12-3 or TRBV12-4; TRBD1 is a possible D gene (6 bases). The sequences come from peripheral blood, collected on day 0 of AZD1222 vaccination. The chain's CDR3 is CASRWDIYNEQFF. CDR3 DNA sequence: TGTGCCAGCAGATGGGACATATACAATGAGCAGTTCTTC.